This is a list of T cell receptor beta chains from one sample in a study of blood T cell repertoires in COVID-19. Measured with immunoSEQ multiplex PCR; TCRdb has only the in-frame clones, and not every one. The top ten hold under 1.2% of the sample, which has fewer than 350,000 clones, 88% seen once. The material sequenced was PBMCs or T cells enriched from blood (not recorded which). Every receptor here comes from a woman in her 30s who had been exposed to COVID-19. Each CDR3 is given with its conserved first and last residue. A D gene is named only where the DNA matches it firmly. A clone size is listed for some rows: how often the clone was seen (once, few, many), or a class if it is expanded.

>-|TRBV28|TRBJ1-2|-
TGTGCCAGCAGTTTAATTGACAGATTTAACTATGGCTACACCTTC
CASSLIDRFNYGYTF
>-|TRBV28|TRBJ2-2|-
TGTGCCGTCACCACCGGAGGGGCGAACACCGGGGAGCTGTTTTTT
CAVTTGGANTGELFF
>-|TRBV21-1|TRBJ2-7|-
TGTGCCAGCAGCAGGACTAGCGGAGTGGGGGAGCAGTACTTC
CASSRTSGVGEQYF
>TRBD2|TRBV6-1|TRBJ2-7|-
TGTGCCAGCAGTGAATGGGCTAGCGGGTTGCCCTACGAGCAGTACTTC
CASSEWASGLPYEQYF
>TRBD2|TRBV7-3|TRBJ2-2|-
TGTGCCAGCAGCACCCTAGCGGGAGGATGGCCCGGGGAGCTGTTTTTT
CASSTLAGGWPGELFF
>TRBD1|TRBV28|TRBJ1-2|-
TGTGCCAGCAGTACAGGGGGCGCCGATGGCTACACCTTC
CASSTGGADGYTF
>TRBD2|TRBV28|TRBJ2-3|-
TGTGCCAGCATCTACGGGTCGGCGGGAGTCCCAGATACGCAGTATTTT
CASIYGSAGVPDTQYF
>TRBD2|TRBV7-2|TRBJ2-5|-
TGTGCCAGCAGCTTAGCGCGGGGGTTGGAGACCCAGTACTTC
CASSLARGLETQYF
>TRBD1|TRBV7-9|TRBJ1-1|-
TGTGCCAGCAGCTCAGGGCAGGGGGAGAACACTGAAGCTTTCTTT
CASSSGQGENTEAFF
>TRBD1|TRBV30|TRBJ1-1|-
TGTGCCTGGAGACGACAGGGAGGTGGGACTGAAGCTTTCTTT
CAWRRQGGGTEAFF
>-|TRBV11-2|TRBJ2-1|-
TGTGCCAGCAGCTTTTTGGGAGCTGTGAGTGATGAGCAGTTCTTC
CASSFLGAVSDEQFF
>TRBD1|TRBV7-9|TRBJ1-4|-
TGTGCCAGCAGCTATGGGACAGTTGAAAAACTGTTTTTT
CASSYGTVEKLFF
>TRBD2|TRBV29-1|TRBJ2-1|-
TGCAGCGTTGAACCACCTAGCGGTTCCTACAATGAGCAGTTCTTC
CSVEPPSGSYNEQFF
>-|TRBV5-1|TRBJ2-2|once
TGCGCCAGCAGACAGGGAAGGACCGGGGAGCTGTTTTTT
CASRQGRTGELFF
>-|TRBV6-1|TRBJ1-4|-
TGTGCCAGCAGTGATTTACAGGTCCCGGGGGGTGAAAAACTGTTTTTT
CASSDLQVPGGEKLFF
>TRBD1|TRBV19|TRBJ1-2|-
TGTGCCAGTAGTATAAGTGTGACAGGGGGACCTACTAACTATGGCTACACCTTC
CASSISVTGGPTNYGYTF
>TRBD2|TRBV28|TRBJ2-3|-
TGTGCCAGCAGTACAGGACTAGCGGGAGTAGATACGCAGTATTTT
CASSTGLAGVDTQYF
>TRBD2|TRBV5-1|TRBJ2-7|-
TGCGCCAGCAGCTGGGCGGAAGAGCGGGAAGCCTACGAGCAGTACTTC
CASSWAEEREAYEQYF
>-|TRBV7-3|TRBJ1-1|once
TGTGCCAGCAGCAAACACCAGGGTGGCACTGAAGCTTTCTTT
CASSKHQGGTEAFF
>-|TRBV21-1|TRBJ1-5|-
TGTGCCAGCAGCAAAGGAGTGCAGGAGCCCCAGCATTTT
CASSKGVQEPQHF
>TRBD1|TRBV6-5|TRBJ1-4|-
TGTGCCAGCAGTTACGGACAGGGAGTCGAAAAACTGTTTTTT
CASSYGQGVEKLFF
>-|TRBV6-5|TRBJ2-7|-
TGTGCCAGCAGTTACCAACCAGGGGAATCCTCCTACGAGCAGTACTTC
CASSYQPGESSYEQYF
>-|TRBV29-1|TRBJ2-1|few
TGCAGCGTTGCCCTCATCCAAGGGGGGGGTCATGAGCAGTTCTTC
CSVALIQGGGHEQFF